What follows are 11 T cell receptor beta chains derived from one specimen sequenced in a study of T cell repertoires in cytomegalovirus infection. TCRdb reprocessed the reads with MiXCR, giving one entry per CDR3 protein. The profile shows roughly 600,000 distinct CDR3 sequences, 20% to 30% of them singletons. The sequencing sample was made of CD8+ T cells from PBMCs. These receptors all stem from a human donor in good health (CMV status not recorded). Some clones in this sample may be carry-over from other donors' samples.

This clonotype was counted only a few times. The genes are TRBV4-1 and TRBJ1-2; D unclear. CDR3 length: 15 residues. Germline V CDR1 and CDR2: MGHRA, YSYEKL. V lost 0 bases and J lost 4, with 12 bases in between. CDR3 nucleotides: TGCGCCAGCAGCCAAGAGCCGGGAATGGGCTATGGCTACACCTTC. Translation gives CASSQEPGMGYGYTF.

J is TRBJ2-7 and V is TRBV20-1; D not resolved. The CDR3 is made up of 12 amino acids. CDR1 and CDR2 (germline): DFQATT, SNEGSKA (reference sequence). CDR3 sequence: CSARGRIYEQYV. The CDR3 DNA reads TGCAGTGCCAGAGGCCGAATCTACGAGCAGTACGTC.

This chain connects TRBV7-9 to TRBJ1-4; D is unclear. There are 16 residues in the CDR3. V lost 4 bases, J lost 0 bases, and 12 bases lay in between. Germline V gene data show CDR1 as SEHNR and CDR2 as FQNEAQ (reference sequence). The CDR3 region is CASSSRRDATNEKLFF. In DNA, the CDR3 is TGTGCCAGCAGCTCCCGGCGAGATGCAACTAATGAAAAACTGTTTTTT.

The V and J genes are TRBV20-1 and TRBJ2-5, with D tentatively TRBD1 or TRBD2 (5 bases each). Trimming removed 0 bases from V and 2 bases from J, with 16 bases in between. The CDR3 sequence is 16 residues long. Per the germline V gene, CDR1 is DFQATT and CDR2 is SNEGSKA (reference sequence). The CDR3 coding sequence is TGCAGTGCTAGAGATCTAGGGTCCAGGGAGCAAGAGACCCAGTACTTC. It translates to CSARDLGSREQETQYF.

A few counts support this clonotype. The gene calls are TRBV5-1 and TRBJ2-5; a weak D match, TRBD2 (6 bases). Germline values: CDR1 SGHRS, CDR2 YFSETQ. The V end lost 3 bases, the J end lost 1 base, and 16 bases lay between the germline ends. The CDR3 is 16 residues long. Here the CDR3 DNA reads TGCGCCAGCAGCTCCGCCGGGGGTCAAGCCCAAGAGACCCAGTACTTC. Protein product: CASSSAGGQAQETQYF.

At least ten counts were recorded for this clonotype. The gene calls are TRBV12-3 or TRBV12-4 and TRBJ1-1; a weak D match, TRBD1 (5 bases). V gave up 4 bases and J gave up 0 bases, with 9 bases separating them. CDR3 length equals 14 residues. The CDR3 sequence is CASSWGLLNTEAFF. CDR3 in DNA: TGTGCCAGCAGTTGGGGACTGCTGAACACTGAAGCTTTCTTT.

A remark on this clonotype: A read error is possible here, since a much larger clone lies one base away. This CDR3 is CANRIGSEQYV. CDR3 DNA sequence: TGTGCCAACAGAATCGGCTCCGAGCAGTACGTC. The chain couples TRBV28 to TRBJ2-7; no firm D call. V was trimmed by 10 bases and J by 6 bases, leaving 13 bases between them. This CDR3 spans 11 amino acids. CDR1 MDHEN and CDR2 SYDVKM come from the germline V gene.

CDR3 bases: TGTGCCAGCAGCCAGGGGGAGGGAGCAACTAATGAAAAACTGTTTTTT. This translates into CASSQGEGATNEKLFF. The J gene is TRBJ1-4, the V gene TRBV2, with TRBD1 matching 7 bases. The CDR3 consists of 16 residues. After removal of 6 bases from V and 0 bases from J, the junction contained 7 bases not matched to a gene. Germline V gene data show CDR1 as SNHLY and CDR2 as FYNNEI.

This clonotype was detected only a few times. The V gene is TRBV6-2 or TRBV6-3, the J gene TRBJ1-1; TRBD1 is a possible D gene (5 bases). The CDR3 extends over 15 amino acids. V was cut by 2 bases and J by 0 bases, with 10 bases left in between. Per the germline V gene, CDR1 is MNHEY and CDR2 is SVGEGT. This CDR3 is CASSYRGPLNTEAFF. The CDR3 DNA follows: TGTGCCAGCAGTTACAGGGGTCCCTTGAACACTGAAGCTTTCTTT.

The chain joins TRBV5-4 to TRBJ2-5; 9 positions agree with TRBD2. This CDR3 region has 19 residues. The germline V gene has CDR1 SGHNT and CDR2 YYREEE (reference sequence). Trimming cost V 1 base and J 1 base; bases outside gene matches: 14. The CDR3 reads CASSLSPRGSGGPQETQYF. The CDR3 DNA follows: TGTGCCAGCAGCTTGTCCCCCAGGGGTAGCGGGGGACCCCAAGAGACCCAGTACTTC. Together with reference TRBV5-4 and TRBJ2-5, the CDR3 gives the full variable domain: ETGVTQSPTHLIKTRGQQVTLRCSSQSGHNTVSWYQQALGQGPQFIFQYYREEENGRGNFPPRFSGLQFPNYSSELNVNALELDDSALYLCASSLSPRGSGGPQETQYFGPGTRLLVL.

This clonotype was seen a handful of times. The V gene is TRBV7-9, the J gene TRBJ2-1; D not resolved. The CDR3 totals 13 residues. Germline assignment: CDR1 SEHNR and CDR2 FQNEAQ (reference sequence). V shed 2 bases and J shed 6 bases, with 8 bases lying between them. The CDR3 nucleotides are TGTGCCAGCAGCTTATCCCTAGGCAATGAGCAGTTCTTC. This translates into CASSLSLGNEQFF.